This entry features one TCR beta chain sequence. The antigen this receptor binds is unknown. No clone much larger than this one lies a single base away; base qualities are absent. The immunoSEQ Assay, a bias-controlled multiplex PCR, was used to amplify TCRbeta CDR3 regions from genomic DNA. The authors' analysis ran thus. The number of nucleated cells in each sample was estimated by amplification of reference gene primers within the assay. To quantify the absolute abundance of each unique TCRbeta CDR3 rearrangement, sequence reads were collapsed and filtered. For each sample, productive Simpson clonality was calculated by taking the square root of Simpson's diversity index across productive rearrangements. TCRdb holds this immuneACCESS table with in-frame rearrangements only. Some clones are missing; in checked studies, unresolved V genes explain under half, and the rest has no known cause. That table is the source of V, J and clone size, and D and trimming were worked out from the DNA. For this sample there are under 300,000 clones; 88% appear just once. 0.99% of the sample lies in the top ten.

The record originates from a study of blood T cell repertoires in COVID-19 (TCRdb year 2020). At the level of the whole study: The collaborator samples originated in the United States, Italy and Spain and spanned the acute and convalescent phases of COVID-19. The prospective study material was composed of cDNA or gDNA derived from T cells, B-cell-depleted T cells, or PBMCs. Subjects who had been exposed to COVID-19, were actively infected with it, or had recovered from it provided the deeply sampled blood TCRbeta repertoires that made up the dataset. The repertoires were released in a freely available public database intended as a resource for research on the immune response to SARS-CoV-2. The samples were drawn from two sources: the first 160 participants of the ongoing ImmuneRACE study, and 1,000 to 1,500 subjects contributed by 6 global collaborators. Sample metadata almost always included a de-identified subject ID, COVID-19 status, age in years and sex. Where HLA class I and class II types were available, the types were taken from metadata supplied by the sample provider, not from assay-based typing.

Samples from volunteer blood donors who had recovered from COVID-19 were contributed by a second Seattle source. The collaborating institutions used their own protocols to collect whole blood in K2EDTA tubes. For TCRbeta analysis, collaborators shipped samples in one of three forms: frozen whole blood, isolated PBMCs, or DNA extracted from either of those sample types. The study at large found these results: How much clinical and demographic metadata was included differed by source and by participant, and the metadata was provided uncurated.

The CDR3 sequence holds 13 residues, the cysteine and phenylalanine included. The only DNA kept is the CDR3, 39 bases in frame from the first base. The germline V gene (reference sequence) gives CDR1 as SSHAT and CDR2 as FNYEAQ. Cut back by 5 bases and 5 bases, the V and J ends lie 12 bases apart. Sequences were obtained from peripheral blood. The sequence was collected from a woman between 40 and 50 years old who had recovered from COVID-19. The receptor chain draws on TRBV7-7 and TRBJ2-5; TRBD1 is perhaps the D gene, given 6 matching bases. At the DNA level, the sequence is TGTGCCAGCAGCAAACAGGGCGGGGAGACCCAGTACTTC. Its protein reads: CASSKQGGETQYF.